Below, 5 T cell receptor beta chains from the same sample are listed, as sequenced in a study of CXCR3-negative and CXCR3-positive naive CD8 T cells. The TRB libraries of cDNA were built by UMI-labeled 5' RACE. TCRdb reanalyzed the 5' RACE reads, giving one entry per CDR3 protein sequence and no DNA. This repertoire comprises about 130,000 distinct CDR3 sequences; its ten largest clones make up approximately 0.29%. The material sequenced was naive CXCR3- CD8+ T cells from blood. Subset indicated: CD45RO-CCR7+CD27+CD95- naive CD8+ T cells lacking CXCR3 (TNR3-). These TCRs come from a human donor in good health. Some clones in this sample may be carry-over from other donors' samples.

The V gene is TRBV6-4, the J gene TRBJ2-1; absent DNA, TCRdb's TRBD2 call cannot be checked. Germline V CDR1 and CDR2: MRHNA, SNTAGT. The CDR3 consists of 15 residues. The CDR3 loop is CASSEAGGSYNEQFF.

The rearrangement joins TRBV27 to TRBJ2-7; lacking DNA, the TRBD1 call made by TCRdb goes unchecked. The CDR3 has 16 amino acids. Germline V gene data show CDR1 as MNHEY and CDR2 as SMNVEV (reference sequence). The CDR3 sequence is CASSTLRTGGSYEQNF.

V and J are TRBV27 and TRBJ1-5. CDR1 and CDR2 from the germline V gene are MNHEY and SMNVEV (reference sequence). The CDR3 extends over 13 amino acids. CDR3 amino acids: CASSYSTRQPQHF.

The rearrangement links TRBV28 to TRBJ2-4; TCRdb picks TRBD1, but there is no DNA to check that call. This CDR3 contains 14 residues. Germline CDR1 MDHEN, CDR2 SYDVKM. This chain's CDR3 is CASSLRDGKNIQYF.

The CDR3 sequence: CASSPLAEIYNEQFF. The chain joins TRBV28 to TRBJ2-1; TCRdb calls TRBD2, which cannot be checked without DNA. Germline loops: CDR1 MDHEN, CDR2 SYDVKM. There are 15 residues in the CDR3.